The 10 T cell receptor beta chains listed next were all sequenced from one sample in a study of spatial heterogeneity in lung cancer. Notes on the study in general: Mutation tallies in tumors tracked expanded intratumoral alpha and beta TCR counts.

TCRdb analysed the 5' RACE reads with MiXCR anew, one entry per CDR3 protein. Of about 9,600 distinct CDR3 sequences in the sample, 8% were seen once. Time point: sample taken at primary tumor resection. These TCRs' antigens remain unknown. Sample: lung tumor tissue, taken at surgery. The source of these receptors is a male donor with early-stage non-small cell lung cancer.

This clonotype was seen repeatedly, ten times or more. The chain employs TRBV2 and TRBJ2-7; D could derive from TRBD1 or TRBD2 (5 bases each). This CDR3 is built from 12 residues. Looked up from germline, CDR1 is SNHLY and CDR2 is FYNNEI. V was clipped by 6 bases and J by 4 bases, with 10 bases between them. The CDR3 reads CASSWDGYEQYF. The CDR3 DNA is TGTGCCAGCAGCTGGGACGGGTACGAGCAGTACTTC. Full variable domain (remainder filled in from reference TRBV2 and TRBJ2-7): EPEVTQTPSHQVTQMGQEVILRCVPISNHLYFYWYRQILGQKVEFLVSFYNNEISEKSEIFDDQFSVERPDGSNFTLKIRSTKLEDSAMYFCASSWDGYEQYFGPGTRLTVT.

This clonotype was observed at least ten times. The chain carries TRBV7-9 and TRBJ2-1; D remains ambiguous. CDR1 and CDR2 from the germline V gene are SEHNR and FQNEAQ (reference sequence). The CDR3 is 13 amino acids. Trimming removed 5 bases at V and 6 bases at J, with 11 bases between. This CDR3 reads CASSAPRFNEQFF. DNA for the CDR3: TGTGCCAGCAGCGCCCCTAGGTTCAATGAGCAGTTCTTC.

This clonotype was seen more than once but under ten times. The rearrangement uses TRBV4-2 and TRBJ2-5; 8 nucleotides line up with TRBD2. The germline CDR1 and CDR2 sequences are LGHNA and YNFKEQ. The CDR3 has 15 amino acids. J gave up 5 bases and V 3 bases, and 8 bases lay outside the gene matches. The chain's CDR3 is CASSQLLAEGETQYF. The CDR3 DNA sequence: TGTGCCAGCAGCCAGCTACTAGCGGAGGGTGAGACCCAGTACTTC.

There are many counts of this clonotype. The chain is built from TRBV25-1 and TRBJ1-1; 7 bases fit TRBD1. Unmatched junction bases numbered 2, after V lost 3 bases and J lost 4 bases. The CDR3 extends over 13 amino acids. The V gene's germline CDR1 is MGHDK and CDR2 SYGVNS. The CDR3 sequence: CASSDYRGTEAFF. CDR3 nucleotides: TGTGCCAGCAGTGATTACAGGGGCACTGAAGCTTTCTTT. Based on the CDR3 plus reference TRBV25-1 and TRBJ1-1, the full variable domain is EADIYQTPRYLVIGTGKKITLECSQTMGHDKMYWYQQDPGMELHLIHYSYGVNSTEKGDLSSESTVSRIRTEHFPLTLESARPSHTSQYLCASSDYRGTEAFFGQGTRLTVV.

This clonotype was detected many times. The chain joins TRBV5-5 to TRBJ2-3, with D maybe TRBD1 (6 bases). The CDR3 spans 15 residues. The V end lost 3 bases, the J end lost 0 bases, and 11 bases lay between the germline ends. Germline V gene sequence: CDR1 SGHKS, CDR2 YYEKEE (reference sequence). CDR3 loop: CASSWTASSTDTQYF. The CDR3 nucleotides are TGTGCCAGCAGCTGGACAGCCTCTAGCACAGATACGCAGTATTTT.

Of note for this clonotype: A read error is possible here, since a much larger clone lies one base away. The chain combines TRBV18 with TRBJ2-7, with D unclear. The CDR3 is 16 amino acids. Trimming left V 2 bases short and J 1 base short, with 15 bases between. Germline-derived CDR1 and CDR2 are KGHSH and LQKENI. CDR3 nucleotide sequence: TGTGCCAGCTCACCAGCGGTGGGTACGTTATCCTACGAGCAGTACTTC. As protein: CASSPAVGTLSYEQYF.

This clonotype is labeled as medium-sized. The chain couples TRBV9 to TRBJ2-7; 12 nucleotides line up with TRBD2. The CDR3 runs 18 residues. Per the germline V gene, CDR1 is SGDLS and CDR2 is YYNGEE. V shed 1 base and J 2 bases; nucleotides not matched to a gene: 10. CDR3 DNA: TGTGCCAGCAGCGTAAAGAGACTAGCGGGAGCTCTAGCCTACGAGCAGTACTTC. Its translation is CASSVKRLAGALAYEQYF.

The sample holds many counts of this clonotype. V is TRBV7-2 and J is TRBJ2-5; D not resolved. In germline, CDR1 is SGHTA, CDR2 FQGNSA. This CDR3 spans 12 amino acids. Trimming took 0 bases from V and 5 from J, leaving 4 bases between them. The CDR3 loop reads CASSLASETQYF. The CDR3 bases are TGTGCCAGCAGCTTAGCGTCGGAGACCCAGTACTTC.

This clonotype showed up just a few times. The J gene is TRBJ1-2, the V gene TRBV29-1; perhaps TRBD1 as D (5 bases). In germline, CDR1 is SQVTM, CDR2 ANQGSEA. This CDR3 has 13 residues. Trimming removed 4 bases from V and 0 bases from J, with 9 bases in between. Here the CDR3 DNA reads TGCAGCGTTGCGGGGGGTACTAACTATGGCTACACCTTC. This gives the protein CSVAGGTNYGYTF.

This clonotype was counted ten times or more. The J gene is TRBJ2-2, the V gene TRBV6-5, with D possibly being TRBD2 (6 bases). The CDR3 sequence is 13 residues long. CDR1 and CDR2 (germline): MNHEY, SVGAGI. V gave up 2 bases and J gave up 5 bases, with 6 bases separating them. The chain's CDR3 is CASSYRGTGELFF. CDR3 coding DNA: TGTGCCAGCAGTTACCGGGGGACCGGGGAGCTGTTTTTT.